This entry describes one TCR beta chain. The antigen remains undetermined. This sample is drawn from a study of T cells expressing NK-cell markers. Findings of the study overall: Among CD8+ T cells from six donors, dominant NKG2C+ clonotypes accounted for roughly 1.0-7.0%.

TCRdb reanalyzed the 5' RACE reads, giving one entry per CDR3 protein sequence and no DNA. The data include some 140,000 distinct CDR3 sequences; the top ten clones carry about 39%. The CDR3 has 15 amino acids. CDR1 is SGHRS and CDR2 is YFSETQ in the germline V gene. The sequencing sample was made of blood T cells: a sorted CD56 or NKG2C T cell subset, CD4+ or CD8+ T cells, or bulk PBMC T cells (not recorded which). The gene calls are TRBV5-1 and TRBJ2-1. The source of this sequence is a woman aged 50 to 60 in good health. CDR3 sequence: CASSLPGAYYNEQFF.